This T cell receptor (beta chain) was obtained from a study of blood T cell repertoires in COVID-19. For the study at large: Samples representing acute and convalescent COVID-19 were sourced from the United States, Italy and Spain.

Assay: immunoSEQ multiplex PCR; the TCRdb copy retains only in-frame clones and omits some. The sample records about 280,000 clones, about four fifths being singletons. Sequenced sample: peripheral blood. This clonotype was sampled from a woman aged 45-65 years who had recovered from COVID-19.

The CDR3 region has the DNA TGTGCCAGCAGTTTGGGGCTAGCGGGTTTATACGAGCAGTACTTC. Translated: CASSLGLAGLYEQYF. This sequence joins TRBV27 and TRBJ2-7; 8 bases align to TRBD2. Germline V gene sequence: CDR1 MNHEY, CDR2 SMNVEV (reference sequence). The CDR3 is 15 amino acids. V shed 3 bases and J 4 bases; nucleotides not matched to a gene: 8.